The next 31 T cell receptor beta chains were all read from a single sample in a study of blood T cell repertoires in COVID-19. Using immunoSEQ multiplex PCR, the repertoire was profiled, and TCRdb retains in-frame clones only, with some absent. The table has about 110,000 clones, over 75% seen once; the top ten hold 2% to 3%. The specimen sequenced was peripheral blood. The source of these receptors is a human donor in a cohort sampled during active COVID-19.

CDR3 coding DNA: TGTGCCAGCAGTCCTGCCGGAGGGTTAAAACTCTATGGCTACACCTTC. Residues: CASSPAGGLKLYGYTF. This sequence joins TRBV27 and TRBJ1-2; unclear D gene. Germline CDR1 and CDR2: MNHEY and SMNVEV (reference sequence). With 5 bases removed from V and 4 bases from J, the gap between germline ends came to 20 bases. This CDR3 is 16 amino acids long.

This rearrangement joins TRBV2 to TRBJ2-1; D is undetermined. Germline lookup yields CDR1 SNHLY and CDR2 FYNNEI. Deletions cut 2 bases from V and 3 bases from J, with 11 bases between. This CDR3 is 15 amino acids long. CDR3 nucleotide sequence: TGTGCCAGCAGTGAAAACAGTCTCAACTACAATGAGCAGTTCTTC. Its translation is CASSENSLNYNEQFF.

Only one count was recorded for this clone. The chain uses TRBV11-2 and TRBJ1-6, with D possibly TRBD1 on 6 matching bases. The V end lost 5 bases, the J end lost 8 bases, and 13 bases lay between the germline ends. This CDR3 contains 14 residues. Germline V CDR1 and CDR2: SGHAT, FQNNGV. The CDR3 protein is CASSPGQRHSPLHF. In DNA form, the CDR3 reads TGTGCCAGCAGCCCCGGACAGAGACATTCACCCCTCCACTTT. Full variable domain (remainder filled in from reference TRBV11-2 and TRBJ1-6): EAGVAQSPRYKIIEKRQSVAFWCNPISGHATLYWYQQILGQGPKLLIQFQNNGVVDDSQLPKDRFSAERLKGVDSTLKIQPAKLEDSAVYLCASSPGQRHSPLHFGNGTRLTVT.

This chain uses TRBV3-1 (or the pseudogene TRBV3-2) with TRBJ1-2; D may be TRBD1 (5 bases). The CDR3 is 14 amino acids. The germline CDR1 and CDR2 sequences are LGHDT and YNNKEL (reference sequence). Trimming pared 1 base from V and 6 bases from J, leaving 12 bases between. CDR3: CASSQGTTEDGYTF. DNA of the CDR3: TGTGCCAGCAGCCAAGGGACAACGGAAGATGGCTACACCTTC.

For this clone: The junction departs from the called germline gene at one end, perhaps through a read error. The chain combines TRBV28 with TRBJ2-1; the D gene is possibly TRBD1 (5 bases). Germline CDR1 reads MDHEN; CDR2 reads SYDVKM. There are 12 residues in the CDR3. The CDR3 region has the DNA TGTGCCAGCAATTTACCCTCAGGGGAGCAGTTCTTC. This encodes CASNLPSGEQFF.

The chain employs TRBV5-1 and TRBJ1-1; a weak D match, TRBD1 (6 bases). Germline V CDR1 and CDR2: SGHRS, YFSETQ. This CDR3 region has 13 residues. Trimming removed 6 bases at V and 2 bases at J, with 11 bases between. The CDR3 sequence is CASTRQENTEAFF. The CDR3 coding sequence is TGCGCCAGCACTCGACAGGAAAACACTGAAGCTTTCTTT.

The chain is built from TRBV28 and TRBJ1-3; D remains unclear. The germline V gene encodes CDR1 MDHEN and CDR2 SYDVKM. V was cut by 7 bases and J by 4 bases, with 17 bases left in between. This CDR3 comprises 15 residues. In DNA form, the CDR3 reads TGTGCCAGCATTAACGCGGGAGTATGGGGAAACACCATATATTTT. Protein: CASINAGVWGNTIYF. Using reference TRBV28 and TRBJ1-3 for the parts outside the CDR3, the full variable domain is DVKVTQSSRYLVKRTGEKVFLECVQDMDHENMFWYRQDPGLGLRLIYFSYDVKMKEKGDIPEGYSVSREKKERFSLILESASTNQTSMYLCASINAGVWGNTIYFGEGSWLTVV.

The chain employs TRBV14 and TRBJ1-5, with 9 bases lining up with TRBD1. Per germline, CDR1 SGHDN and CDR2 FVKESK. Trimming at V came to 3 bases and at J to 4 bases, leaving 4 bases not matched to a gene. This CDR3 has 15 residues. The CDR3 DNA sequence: TGTGCCAGCAGCCAGGGGACAGGGAAAAATCAGCCCCAGCATTTT. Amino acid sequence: CASSQGTGKNQPQHF.

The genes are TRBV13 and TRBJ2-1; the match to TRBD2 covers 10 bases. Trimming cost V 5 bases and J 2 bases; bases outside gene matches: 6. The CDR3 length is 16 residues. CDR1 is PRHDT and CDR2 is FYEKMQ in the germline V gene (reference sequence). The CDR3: CASSVWTSGPYNEQFF. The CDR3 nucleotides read TGTGCCAGCAGCGTTTGGACTAGCGGACCCTACAATGAGCAGTTCTTC.

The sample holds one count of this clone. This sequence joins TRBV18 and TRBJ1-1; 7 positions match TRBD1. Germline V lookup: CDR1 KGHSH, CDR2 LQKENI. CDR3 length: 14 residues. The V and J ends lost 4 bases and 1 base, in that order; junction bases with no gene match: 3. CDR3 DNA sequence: TGTGCCAGCTCACGGGACAGTGGGAACACTGAAGCTTTCTTT. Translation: CASSRDSGNTEAFF.

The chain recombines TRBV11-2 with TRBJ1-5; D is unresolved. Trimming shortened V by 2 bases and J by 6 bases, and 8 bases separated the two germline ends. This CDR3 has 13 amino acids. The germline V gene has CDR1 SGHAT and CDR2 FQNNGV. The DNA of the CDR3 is TGTGCCAGCAGCTTACAATCGGGTCAGCCCCAGCATTTT. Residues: CASSLQSGQPQHF.

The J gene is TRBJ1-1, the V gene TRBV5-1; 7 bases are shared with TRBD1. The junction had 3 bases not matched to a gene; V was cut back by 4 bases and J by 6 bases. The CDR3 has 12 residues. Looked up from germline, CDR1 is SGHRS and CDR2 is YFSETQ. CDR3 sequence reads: CASSQTGSEAFF. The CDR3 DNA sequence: TGCGCCAGCAGCCAGACAGGGTCTGAAGCTTTCTTT.

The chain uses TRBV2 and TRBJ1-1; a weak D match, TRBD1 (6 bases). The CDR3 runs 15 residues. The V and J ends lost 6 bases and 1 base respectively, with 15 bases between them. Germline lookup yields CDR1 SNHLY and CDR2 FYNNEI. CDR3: CASRVEGHPNTEAFF. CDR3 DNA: TGTGCCAGCAGGGTCGAGGGACACCCGAACACTGAAGCTTTCTTT.

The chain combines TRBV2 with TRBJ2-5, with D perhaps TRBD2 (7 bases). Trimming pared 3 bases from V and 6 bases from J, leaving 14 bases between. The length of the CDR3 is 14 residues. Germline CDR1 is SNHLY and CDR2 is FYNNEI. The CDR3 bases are TGTGCCAGCAGTGACCTGGGGGGGCCGCAGACCCAGTACTTC. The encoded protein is CASSDLGGPQTQYF.

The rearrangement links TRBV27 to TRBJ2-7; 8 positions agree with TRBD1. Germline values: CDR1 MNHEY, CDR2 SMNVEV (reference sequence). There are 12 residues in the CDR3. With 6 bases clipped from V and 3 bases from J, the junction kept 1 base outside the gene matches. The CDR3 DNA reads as TGTGCCAGCAGAGGACAGGGCTACGAGCAGTACTTC. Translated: CASRGQGYEQYF.

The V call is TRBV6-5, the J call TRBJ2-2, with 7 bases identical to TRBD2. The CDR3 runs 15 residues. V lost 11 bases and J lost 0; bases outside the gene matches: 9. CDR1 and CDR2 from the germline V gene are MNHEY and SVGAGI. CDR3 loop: CAAHAGDANTGELFF. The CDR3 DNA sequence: TGTGCCGCACACGCGGGGGACGCGAACACCGGGGAGCTGTTTTTT.

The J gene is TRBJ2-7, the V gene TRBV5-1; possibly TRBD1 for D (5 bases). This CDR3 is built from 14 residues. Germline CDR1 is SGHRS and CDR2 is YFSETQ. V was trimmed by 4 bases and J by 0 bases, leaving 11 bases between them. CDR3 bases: TGCGCCAGCAGCGAACAGGTGAGCTCCTACGAGCAGTACTTC. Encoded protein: CASSEQVSSYEQYF. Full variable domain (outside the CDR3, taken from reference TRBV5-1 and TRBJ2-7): KAGVTQTPRYLIKTRGQQVTLSCSPISGHRSVSWYQQTPGQGLQFLFEYFSETQRNKGNFPGRFSGRQFSNSRSEMNVSTLELGDSALYLCASSEQVSSYEQYFGPGTRLTVT.

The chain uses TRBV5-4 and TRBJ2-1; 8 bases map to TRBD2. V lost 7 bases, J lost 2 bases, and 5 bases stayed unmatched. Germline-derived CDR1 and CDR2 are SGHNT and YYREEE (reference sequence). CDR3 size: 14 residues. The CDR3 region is CASGTSGTYNEQFF. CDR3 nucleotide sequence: TGTGCCAGCGGAACTAGCGGAACCTACAATGAGCAGTTCTTC.

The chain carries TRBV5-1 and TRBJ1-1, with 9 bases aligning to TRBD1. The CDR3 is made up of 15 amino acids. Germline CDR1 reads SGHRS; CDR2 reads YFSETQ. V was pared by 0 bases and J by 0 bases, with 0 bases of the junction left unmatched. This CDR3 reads CASSLGQGVNTEAFF. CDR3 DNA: TGCGCCAGCAGCTTGGGACAGGGGGTGAACACTGAAGCTTTCTTT.

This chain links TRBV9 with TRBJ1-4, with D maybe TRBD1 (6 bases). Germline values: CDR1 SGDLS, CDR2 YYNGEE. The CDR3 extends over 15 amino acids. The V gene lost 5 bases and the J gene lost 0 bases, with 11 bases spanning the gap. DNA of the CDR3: TGTGCCAGCAGTGGGGGCGGAGCAACTAATGAAAAACTGTTTTTT. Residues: CASSGGGATNEKLFF.

This CDR3 is CASSLSVPGVRSYEQYF. As DNA, the CDR3 is TGTGCCAGCAGTTTATCGGTCCCAGGGGTGCGGTCCTACGAGCAGTACTTC. The V gene is TRBV27, the J gene TRBJ2-7; a weak D match, TRBD1 (6 bases). Germline V lookup: CDR1 MNHEY, CDR2 SMNVEV (reference sequence). The length of the CDR3 is 17 residues. Trimming removed 0 bases at V and 1 base at J, with 16 bases between.

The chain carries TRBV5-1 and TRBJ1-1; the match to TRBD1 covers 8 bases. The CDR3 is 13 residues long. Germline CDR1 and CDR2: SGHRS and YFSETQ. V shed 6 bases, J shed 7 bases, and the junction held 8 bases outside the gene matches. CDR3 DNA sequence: TGCGCCAGCACCCCGACAGGGGCCGTTGAAGCTTTCTTT. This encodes CASTPTGAVEAFF. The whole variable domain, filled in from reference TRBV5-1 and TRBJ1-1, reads KAGVTQTPRYLIKTRGQQVTLSCSPISGHRSVSWYQQTPGQGLQFLFEYFSETQRNKGNFPGRFSGRQFSNSRSEMNVSTLELGDSALYLCASTPTGAVEAFFGQGTRLTVV.

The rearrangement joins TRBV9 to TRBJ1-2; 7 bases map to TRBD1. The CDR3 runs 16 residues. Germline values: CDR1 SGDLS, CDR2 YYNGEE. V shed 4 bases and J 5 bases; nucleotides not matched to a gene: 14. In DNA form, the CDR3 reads TGTGCCAGCAGCCCCCCTGCCGGGACAGAAAGTTATGGCTACACCTTC. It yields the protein CASSPPAGTESYGYTF.

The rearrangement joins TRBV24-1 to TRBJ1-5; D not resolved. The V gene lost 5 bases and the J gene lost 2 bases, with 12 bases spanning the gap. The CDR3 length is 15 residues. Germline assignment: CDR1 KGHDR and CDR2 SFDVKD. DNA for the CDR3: TGTGCCACCAGTGCCCCCCCCCGGGGCAATCAGCCCCAGCATTTT. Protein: CATSAPPRGNQPQHF.

CDR3 protein: CASSHPGLSSYNEQFF. Written as DNA, the CDR3 is TGCGCCAGCAGCCACCCAGGTCTGAGCTCCTACAATGAGCAGTTCTTC. The chain couples TRBV4-1 to TRBJ2-1, with no clear D. V lost 3 bases, J lost 0 bases, and 12 bases lay in between. The CDR3 covers 16 residues. CDR1 MGHRA and CDR2 YSYEKL come from the germline V gene.

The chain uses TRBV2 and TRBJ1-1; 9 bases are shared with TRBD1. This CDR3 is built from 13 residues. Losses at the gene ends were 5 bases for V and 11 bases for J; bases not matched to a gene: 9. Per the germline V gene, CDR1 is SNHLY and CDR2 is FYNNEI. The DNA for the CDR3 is TGTGCCAGCAGTAAGGACAGGGGAGGATGGGCTTTCTTT. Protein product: CASSKDRGGWAFF.

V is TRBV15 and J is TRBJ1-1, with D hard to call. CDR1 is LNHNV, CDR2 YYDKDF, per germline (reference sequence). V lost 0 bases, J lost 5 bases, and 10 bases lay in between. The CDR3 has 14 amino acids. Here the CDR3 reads CATSREIDRTEAFF. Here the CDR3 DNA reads TGTGCCACCAGCAGAGAAATAGATCGGACTGAAGCTTTCTTT. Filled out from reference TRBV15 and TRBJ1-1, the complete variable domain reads DAMVIQNPRYQVTQFGKPVTLSCSQTLNHNVMYWYQQKSSQAPKLLFHYYDKDFNNEADTPDNFQSRRPNTSFCFLDIRSPGLGDTAMYLCATSREIDRTEAFFGQGTRLTVV.

DNA for the CDR3: TGTGCCAGTAATTCCCGGGGGGCTAATGGGGGTGAGCAGTTCTTC. It encodes CASNSRGANGGEQFF. The genes are TRBV19 and TRBJ2-1; tentative D call: TRBD2 (7 bases). V was cut by 7 bases and J by 9 bases, with 22 bases left in between. The V gene's germline CDR1 is LNHDA and CDR2 SQIVND (reference sequence). There are 15 residues in the CDR3.

CDR3 protein: CASRPGILTEKLFF. The CDR3 bases are TGTGCCAGCAGGCCGGGGATCCTTACTGAAAAACTGTTTTTT. The V and J genes are TRBV7-8 and TRBJ1-4, with no clear D. CDR1 is SGHVS and CDR2 is FQNEAQ in the germline V gene. With 6 bases removed from V and 7 bases from J, the gap between germline ends came to 15 bases. The CDR3 is 14 amino acids.

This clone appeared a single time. CDR3 DNA: TGTGCCAGCAGGGGACGGGGGGATGAGCAGTTCTTC. This translates into CASRGRGDEQFF. The chain uses TRBV12-3 or TRBV12-4 and TRBJ2-1, with 7 nucleotides matching TRBD2. This CDR3 has 12 amino acids. V lost 6 bases and J lost 8; bases outside the gene matches: 4.

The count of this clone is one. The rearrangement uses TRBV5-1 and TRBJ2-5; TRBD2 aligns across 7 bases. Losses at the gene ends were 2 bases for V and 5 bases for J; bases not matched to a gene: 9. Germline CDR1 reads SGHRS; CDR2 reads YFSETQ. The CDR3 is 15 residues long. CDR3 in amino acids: CASSFEAGNTETQYF. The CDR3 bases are TGCGCCAGCAGCTTCGAAGCGGGGAACACGGAGACCCAGTACTTC. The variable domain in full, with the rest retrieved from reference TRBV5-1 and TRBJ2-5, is KAGVTQTPRYLIKTRGQQVTLSCSPISGHRSVSWYQQTPGQGLQFLFEYFSETQRNKGNFPGRFSGRQFSNSRSEMNVSTLELGDSALYLCASSFEAGNTETQYFGPGTRLLVL.